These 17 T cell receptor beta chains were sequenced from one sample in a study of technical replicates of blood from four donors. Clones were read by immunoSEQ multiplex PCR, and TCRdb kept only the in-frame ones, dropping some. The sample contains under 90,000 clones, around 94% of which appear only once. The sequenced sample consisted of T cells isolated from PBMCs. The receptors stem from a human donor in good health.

The CDR3 DNA follows: TGTGCCAGTAGGACACAGGGCCACGAGCAGTACTTC. Translating it yields CASRTQGHEQYF. The rearrangement links TRBV19 to TRBJ2-7, with a weak D call TRBD1 (6 bases). Deletions cut 6 bases from V and 5 bases from J, with 11 bases between. Germline V gene sequence: CDR1 LNHDA, CDR2 SQIVND (reference sequence). The CDR3 extends over 12 amino acids.

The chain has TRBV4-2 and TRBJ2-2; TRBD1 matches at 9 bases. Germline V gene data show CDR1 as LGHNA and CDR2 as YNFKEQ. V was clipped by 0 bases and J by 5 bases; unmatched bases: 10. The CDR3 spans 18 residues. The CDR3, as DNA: TGTGCCAGCAGCCAAGAAGGACAGGGGACGACGGTGACCGGGGAGCTGTTTTTT. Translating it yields CASSQEGQGTTVTGELFF.

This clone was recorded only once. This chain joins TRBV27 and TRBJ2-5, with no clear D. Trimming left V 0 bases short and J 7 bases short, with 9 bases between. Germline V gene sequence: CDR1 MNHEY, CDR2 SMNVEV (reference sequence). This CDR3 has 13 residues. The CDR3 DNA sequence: TGTGCCAGCAGTTTATCGGGCCGCCGGACCCAGTACTTC. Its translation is CASSLSGRRTQYF.

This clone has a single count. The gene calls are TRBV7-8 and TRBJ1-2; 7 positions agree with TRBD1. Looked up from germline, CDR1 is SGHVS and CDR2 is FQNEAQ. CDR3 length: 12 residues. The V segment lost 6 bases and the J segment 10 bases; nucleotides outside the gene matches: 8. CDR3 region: CASSLGQLVYTF. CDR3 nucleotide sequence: TGTGCCAGCAGTCTGGGACAGTTAGTCTACACCTTC.

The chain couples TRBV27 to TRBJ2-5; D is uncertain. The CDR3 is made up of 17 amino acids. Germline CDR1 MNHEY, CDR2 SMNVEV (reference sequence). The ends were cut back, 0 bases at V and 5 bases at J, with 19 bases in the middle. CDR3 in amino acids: CASSLSPAQDGLETQYF. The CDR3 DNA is TGTGCCAGCAGTTTATCCCCGGCCCAGGATGGGTTGGAGACCCAGTACTTC.

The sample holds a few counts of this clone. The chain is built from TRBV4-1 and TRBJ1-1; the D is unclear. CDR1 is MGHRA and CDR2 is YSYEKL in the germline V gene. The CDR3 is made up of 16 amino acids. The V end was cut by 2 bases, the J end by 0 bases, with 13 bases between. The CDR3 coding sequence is TGCGCCAGCAGCCAAAGCGGGAGGGATATGAACACTGAAGCTTTCTTT. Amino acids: CASSQSGRDMNTEAFF.

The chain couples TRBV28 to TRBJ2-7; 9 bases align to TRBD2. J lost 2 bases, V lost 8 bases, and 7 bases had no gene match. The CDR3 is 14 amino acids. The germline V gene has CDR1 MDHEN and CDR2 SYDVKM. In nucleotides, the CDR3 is TGTGCCAGCTTTGATAGCGGGAGTGCCTACGAGCAGTACTTC. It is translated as CASFDSGSAYEQYF.

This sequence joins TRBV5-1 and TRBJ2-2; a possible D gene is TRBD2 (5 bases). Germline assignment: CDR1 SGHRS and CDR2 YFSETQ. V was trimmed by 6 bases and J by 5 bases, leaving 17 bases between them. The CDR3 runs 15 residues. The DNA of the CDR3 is TGCGCCAGCACCGGGTTCGGGGTAATGACCGGGGAGCTGTTTTTT. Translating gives CASTGFGVMTGELFF.

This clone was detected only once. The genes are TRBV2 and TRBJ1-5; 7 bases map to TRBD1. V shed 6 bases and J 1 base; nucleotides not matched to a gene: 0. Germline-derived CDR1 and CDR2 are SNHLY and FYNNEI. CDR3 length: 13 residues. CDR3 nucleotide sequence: TGTGCCAGCAGGGGACAGAGCAATCAGCCCCAGCATTTT. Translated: CASRGQSNQPQHF.

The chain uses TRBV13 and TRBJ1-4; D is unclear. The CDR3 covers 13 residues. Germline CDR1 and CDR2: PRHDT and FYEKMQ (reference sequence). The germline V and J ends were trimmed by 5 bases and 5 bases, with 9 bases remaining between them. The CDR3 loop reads CASSRSGNEKLFF. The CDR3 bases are TGTGCCAGCAGCCGGTCGGGGAATGAAAAACTGTTTTTT.

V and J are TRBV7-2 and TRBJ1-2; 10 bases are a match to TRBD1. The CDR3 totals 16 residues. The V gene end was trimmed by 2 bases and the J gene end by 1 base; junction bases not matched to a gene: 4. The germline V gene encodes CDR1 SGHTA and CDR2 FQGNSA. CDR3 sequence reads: CASSLPGTGVNYGYTF. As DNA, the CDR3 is TGTGCCAGCAGCTTACCCGGGACAGGGGTTAACTATGGCTACACCTTC.

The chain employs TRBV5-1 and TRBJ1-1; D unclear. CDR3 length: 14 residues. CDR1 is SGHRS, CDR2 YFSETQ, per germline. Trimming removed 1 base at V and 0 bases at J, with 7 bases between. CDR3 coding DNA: TGCGCCAGCAGCTTGTTCAAATTGAACACTGAAGCTTTCTTT. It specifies CASSLFKLNTEAFF.

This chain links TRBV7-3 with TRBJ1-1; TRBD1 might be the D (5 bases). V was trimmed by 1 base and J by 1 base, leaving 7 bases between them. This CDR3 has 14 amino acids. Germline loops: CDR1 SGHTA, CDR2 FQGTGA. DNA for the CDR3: TGTGCCAGCAGCTTAATGGGGCAGAACACTGAAGCTTTCTTT. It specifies CASSLMGQNTEAFF. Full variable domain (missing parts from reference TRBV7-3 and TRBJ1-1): GAGVSQTPSNKVTEKGKYVELRCDPISGHTALYWYRQSLGQGPEFLIYFQGTGAADDSGLPNDRFFAVRPEGSVSTLKIQRTERGDSAVYLCASSLMGQNTEAFFGQGTRLTVV.

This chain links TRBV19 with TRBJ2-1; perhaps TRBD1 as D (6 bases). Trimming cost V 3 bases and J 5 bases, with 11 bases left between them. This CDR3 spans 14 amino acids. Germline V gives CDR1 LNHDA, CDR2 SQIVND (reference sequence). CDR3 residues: CASSIGQTNNEQFF. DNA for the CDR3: TGTGCCAGTAGTATCGGACAGACCAACAATGAGCAGTTCTTC.

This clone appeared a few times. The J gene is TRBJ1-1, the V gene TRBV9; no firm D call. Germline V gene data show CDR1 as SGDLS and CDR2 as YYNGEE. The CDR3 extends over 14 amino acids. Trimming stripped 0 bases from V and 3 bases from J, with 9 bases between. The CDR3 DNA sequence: TGTGCCAGCAGCGTAGGTTCGGGGTACACTGAAGCTTTCTTT. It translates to CASSVGSGYTEAFF.

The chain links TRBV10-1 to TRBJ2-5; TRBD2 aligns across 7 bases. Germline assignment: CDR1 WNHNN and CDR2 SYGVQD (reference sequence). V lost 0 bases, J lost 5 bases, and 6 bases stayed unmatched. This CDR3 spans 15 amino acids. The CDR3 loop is CASSESKRDGETQYF. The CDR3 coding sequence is TGCGCCAGCAGTGAGTCGAAGCGGGATGGGGAGACCCAGTACTTC.

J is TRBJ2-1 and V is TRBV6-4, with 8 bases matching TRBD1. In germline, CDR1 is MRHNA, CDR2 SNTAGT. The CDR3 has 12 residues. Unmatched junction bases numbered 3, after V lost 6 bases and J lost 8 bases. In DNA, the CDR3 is TGTGCCAGCAGCGTGACAGGGGATGAGCAGTTCTTC. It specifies CASSVTGDEQFF.